Sequencing of this TCR beta chain was carried out in a study of CD8 T cells in ankylosing spondylitis. Study-wide results and limits: In reactive arthritis synovial fluid and blood, some motif variants had been reported before. Roughly 8 highly homologous variants formed a TCR beta motif that appeared characteristic of ankylosing spondylitis blood. It was reported that disease-linked clones were significantly enriched in matched ankylosing spondylitis synovial fluid.

Notes on this clonotype: Its antigen is undetermined.

TCRdb passed the 5' RACE reads through MiXCR, listing each CDR3 protein once. The sample includes about 190,000 distinct CDR3 sequences, under 15% of them seen just once. The CDR3 runs to 16 residues. Trimming took off 4 bases at V and 5 bases at J, with 23 bases between the two ends. CDR1 is DFQATT and CDR2 is SNEGSKA in the germline V gene (reference sequence). The clonotype comes from a female donor with ankylosing spondylitis or in good health (not recorded which). Input material: blood, either unsorted or a sorted T cell fraction (not recorded which). The J gene is TRBJ2-5, the V gene TRBV20-1; possibly TRBD2 for D (7 bases). CDR3 sequence reads: CSAIPTARGAGETQYF. CDR3 in DNA: TGCAGTGCTATCCCCACCGCTCGGGGGGCTGGGGAGACCCAGTACTTC.